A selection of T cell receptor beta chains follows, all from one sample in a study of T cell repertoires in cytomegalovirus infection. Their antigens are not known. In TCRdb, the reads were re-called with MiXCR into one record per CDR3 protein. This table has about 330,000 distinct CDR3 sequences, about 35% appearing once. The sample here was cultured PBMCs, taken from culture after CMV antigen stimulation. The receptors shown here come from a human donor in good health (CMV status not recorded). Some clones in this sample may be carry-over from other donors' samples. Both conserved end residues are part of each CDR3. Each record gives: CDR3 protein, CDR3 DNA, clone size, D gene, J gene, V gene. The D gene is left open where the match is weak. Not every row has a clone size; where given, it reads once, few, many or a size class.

CDR3 protein: CASSSPSSGGSSYNEQFF
CDR3 DNA: TGTGCCAGCAGCTCACCCTCTAGCGGGGGGAGCTCCTACAATGAGCAGTTCTTC
clone size: many
D gene: TRBD2
J gene: TRBJ2-1
V gene: TRBV7-6

CDR3 protein: CASSLRTGTGETQYF
CDR3 DNA: TGCGCCAGCAGCTTGCGAACCGGGACAGGGGAGACCCAGTACTTC
clone size: few
D gene: TRBD1
J gene: TRBJ2-5
V gene: TRBV5-1

CDR3 protein: CASSLSRGGQPQHF
CDR3 DNA: TGTGCCAGCAGCTTAAGTCGGGGGGGTCAGCCCCAGCATTTT
clone size: many
D gene: -
J gene: TRBJ1-5
V gene: TRBV11-2

CDR3 protein: CASSPGQSSYEQYF
CDR3 DNA: TGTGCCAGCTCACCCGGACAAAGCTCCTACGAGCAGTACTTC
clone size: few
D gene: -
J gene: TRBJ2-7
V gene: TRBV18

CDR3 protein: CASSPGGTTETQYF
CDR3 DNA: TGTGCCAGCAGCCCCGGAGGAACTACAGAGACCCAGTACTTC
clone size: many
D gene: -
J gene: TRBJ2-5
V gene: TRBV7-2

CDR3 protein: CASSRSTSGGPKETQYF
CDR3 DNA: TGTGCCAGCAGCCGATCGACTAGCGGAGGGCCAAAAGAGACCCAGTACTTC
clone size: few
D gene: TRBD2
J gene: TRBJ2-5
V gene: TRBV11-2

CDR3 protein: CASSLARGTDTQYF
CDR3 DNA: TGTGCCAGCAGCTTAGCGAGGGGCACAGATACGCAGTATTTT
clone size: many
D gene: -
J gene: TRBJ2-3
V gene: TRBV7-6

CDR3 protein: CASSSTQGPQETQYF
CDR3 DNA: TGTGCCAGCAGCTCGACACAGGGGCCCCAAGAGACCCAGTACTTC
clone size: few
D gene: TRBD1
J gene: TRBJ2-5
V gene: TRBV7-2

CDR3 protein: CSAPPPGSETQYF
CDR3 DNA: TGCAGTGCTCCCCCCCCAGGGTCGGAGACCCAGTACTTC
clone size: -
D gene: -
J gene: TRBJ2-5
V gene: TRBV20-1

CDR3 protein: CSVEIGRNGQYF
CDR3 DNA: TGCAGCGTTGAGATAGGTCGTAATGGGCAGTACTTC
clone size: few
D gene: -
J gene: TRBJ2-7
V gene: TRBV29-1

CDR3 protein: CASSPIGAGVSNEQFF
CDR3 DNA: TGTGCCAGCTCCCCGATTGGAGCGGGAGTGTCCAATGAGCAGTTCTTC
clone size: once
D gene: TRBD2
J gene: TRBJ2-1
V gene: TRBV7-2

CDR3 protein: CSASKGQSTNEKLFF
CDR3 DNA: TGCAGTGCTAGTAAGGGACAGTCAACTAATGAAAAACTGTTTTTT
clone size: few
D gene: TRBD1
J gene: TRBJ1-4
V gene: TRBV20-1

CDR3 protein: CASSFKGLENTEAFF
CDR3 DNA: TGTGCCAGCAGCTTCAAGGGACTAGAGAACACTGAAGCTTTCTTT
clone size: -
D gene: -
J gene: TRBJ1-1
V gene: TRBV7-9

CDR3 protein: CASSWDRGHETQYF
CDR3 DNA: TGTGCCAGCAGTTGGGACAGGGGGCATGAGACCCAGTACTTC
clone size: -
D gene: TRBD1
J gene: TRBJ2-5
V gene: TRBV6-2/TRBV6-3

CDR3 protein: CASSRRAGANVLTF
CDR3 DNA: TGCGCCAGCTCCCGCAGGGCCGGGGCCAACGTCCTGACTTTC
clone size: -
D gene: -
J gene: TRBJ2-6
V gene: TRBV5-1

CDR3 protein: CASGLDRDNYGYTF
CDR3 DNA: TGCGCCAGCGGACTGGACAGGGATAACTATGGCTACACCTTC
clone size: few
D gene: TRBD1
J gene: TRBJ1-2
V gene: TRBV4-1

CDR3 protein: CASSDPGGVTNEQFF
CDR3 DNA: TGTGCCAGTAGTGATCCGGGAGGGGTCACCAATGAGCAGTTCTTC
clone size: few
D gene: TRBD2
J gene: TRBJ2-1
V gene: TRBV19

CDR3 protein: CASSWTDSNTEAFF
CDR3 DNA: TGTGCCAGCAGTTGGACGGATTCGAACACTGAAGCTTTCTTT
clone size: -
D gene: -
J gene: TRBJ1-1
V gene: TRBV12-3/TRBV12-4

CDR3 protein: CASSPHRVPPPGELFF
CDR3 DNA: TGTGCCAGCAGCCCTCACCGTGTCCCTCCTCCCGGGGAGCTGTTTTTT
clone size: -
D gene: -
J gene: TRBJ2-2
V gene: TRBV7-8

CDR3 protein: CASSVSLLWELFF
CDR3 DNA: TGTGCCAGCAGCGTCAGTTTGTTGTGGGAGCTGTTTTTT
clone size: -
D gene: -
J gene: TRBJ2-2
V gene: TRBV6-2/TRBV6-3

CDR3 protein: CASSLVFSGRVRDNEQFF
CDR3 DNA: TGTGCCAGCAGCTTAGTTTTTAGCGGGAGGGTACGGGACAATGAGCAGTTCTTC
clone size: few
D gene: TRBD2
J gene: TRBJ2-1
V gene: TRBV7-2

CDR3 protein: CASSLAVDSHYNEQFF
CDR3 DNA: TGTGCCAGCAGCTTAGCGGTGGACAGCCATTACAATGAGCAGTTCTTC
clone size: -
D gene: -
J gene: TRBJ2-1
V gene: TRBV7-7

CDR3 protein: CATSRDVVNTEAFF
CDR3 DNA: TGTGCCACCAGCAGAGACGTTGTCAACACTGAAGCTTTCTTT
clone size: -
D gene: -
J gene: TRBJ1-1
V gene: TRBV15

CDR3 protein: CASSPSRDLPQYF
CDR3 DNA: TGTGCCAGCTCACCAAGCCGAGATCTACCGCAGTATTTT
clone size: -
D gene: -
J gene: TRBJ2-3
V gene: TRBV18

CDR3 protein: CASGPGTSGDEQFF
CDR3 DNA: TGTGCCAGCGGTCCCGGGACTAGCGGGGATGAGCAGTTCTTC
clone size: -
D gene: TRBD2
J gene: TRBJ2-1
V gene: TRBV6-4

CDR3 protein: CASSLRGIPTDTQYF
CDR3 DNA: TGTGCCAGCAGCCTACGGGGAATACCCACAGATACGCAGTATTTT
clone size: many
D gene: -
J gene: TRBJ2-3
V gene: TRBV7-2

CDR3 protein: CASSFDSTDTQYF
CDR3 DNA: TGTGCTAGCAGTTTTGACTCCACAGATACGCAGTATTTT
clone size: -
D gene: -
J gene: TRBJ2-3
V gene: TRBV7-7

CDR3 protein: CASTLLRDASNNEQFF
CDR3 DNA: TGTGCCAGCACCCTGCTCCGGGACGCATCGAACAATGAGCAGTTCTTC
clone size: few
D gene: -
J gene: TRBJ2-1
V gene: TRBV6-2/TRBV6-3

CDR3 protein: CSATGGAGETQYF
CDR3 DNA: TGCAGTGCTACAGGGGGCGCGGGAGAGACCCAGTACTTC
clone size: -
D gene: TRBD1
J gene: TRBJ2-5
V gene: TRBV20-1

CDR3 protein: CASRWSSGTGGFPSTDTQYF
CDR3 DNA: TGTGCCAGCAGATGGTCCTCCGGGACAGGGGGCTTTCCGTCCACAGATACGCAGTATTTT
clone size: -
D gene: TRBD1
J gene: TRBJ2-3
V gene: TRBV11-2

CDR3 protein: CASSQNGQGGEKLFF
CDR3 DNA: TGCGCCAGCAGCCAAAACGGACAGGGCGGCGAAAAACTGTTTTTT
clone size: -
D gene: TRBD1
J gene: TRBJ1-4
V gene: TRBV4-3

CDR3 protein: CASIRHTNSNQPQHF
CDR3 DNA: TGTGCCAGTATCCGCCATACAAATAGCAATCAGCCCCAGCATTTT
clone size: -
D gene: -
J gene: TRBJ1-5
V gene: TRBV19

CDR3 protein: CASSLGTRGTSTDTQYF
CDR3 DNA: TGTGCCAGCAGCTTAGGAACGCGCGGGACTAGCACAGATACGCAGTATTTT
clone size: -
D gene: -
J gene: TRBJ2-3
V gene: TRBV7-2

CDR3 protein: CASSFAYREINEQYF
CDR3 DNA: TGTGCCAGCAGTTTTGCGTACAGGGAAATAAACGAGCAGTACTTC
clone size: -
D gene: -
J gene: TRBJ2-7
V gene: TRBV28

CDR3 protein: CSVEGYGTTNEQFF
CDR3 DNA: TGCAGCGTTGAAGGCTACGGGACCACCAATGAGCAGTTCTTC
clone size: few
D gene: -
J gene: TRBJ2-1
V gene: TRBV29-1

CDR3 protein: CASSTGAWGSQPQHF
CDR3 DNA: TGTGCCAGCAGCACAGGGGCGTGGGGTAGTCAGCCCCAGCATTTT
clone size: few
D gene: TRBD1
J gene: TRBJ1-5
V gene: TRBV28

CDR3 protein: CASSPGHYNSPLHF
CDR3 DNA: TGTGCCAGCAGCCCGGGACATTATAATTCACCCCTCCACTTT
clone size: -
D gene: -
J gene: TRBJ1-6
V gene: TRBV6-4

CDR3 protein: CAISESSAGGWRNEQFF
CDR3 DNA: TGTGCCATCAGTGAGTCTTCGGCGGGAGGATGGCGCAATGAGCAGTTCTTC
clone size: -
D gene: TRBD2
J gene: TRBJ2-1
V gene: TRBV10-3

CDR3 protein: CASSQVGVAGVDTQYF
CDR3 DNA: TGCGCCAGCAGCCAAGTAGGGGTAGCGGGAGTAGATACGCAGTATTTT
clone size: -
D gene: TRBD2
J gene: TRBJ2-3
V gene: TRBV4-1

CDR3 protein: CASTRTGANTIYF
CDR3 DNA: TGTGCCAGCACCCGGACAGGGGCTAACACCATATATTTT
clone size: -
D gene: TRBD1
J gene: TRBJ1-3
V gene: TRBV6-1

CDR3 protein: CASSSGIAGVYNEQFF
CDR3 DNA: TGTGCCAGTAGTTCGGGCATAGCGGGAGTCTACAATGAGCAGTTCTTC
clone size: -
D gene: TRBD2
J gene: TRBJ2-1
V gene: TRBV19

CDR3 protein: CSARDPGQGTLGEQYF
CDR3 DNA: TGCAGTGCTAGAGATCCGGGACAGGGTACTTTGGGCGAGCAGTACTTC
clone size: -
D gene: TRBD1
J gene: TRBJ2-7
V gene: TRBV20-1

CDR3 protein: CASSEGLDNYGYTF
CDR3 DNA: TGTGCCAGCAGTGAGGGGTTAGATAACTATGGCTACACCTTC
clone size: -
D gene: -
J gene: TRBJ1-2
V gene: TRBV28

CDR3 protein: CASRIGLAGVTDTQYF
CDR3 DNA: TGTGCCAGCAGAATTGGACTAGCGGGAGTCACAGATACGCAGTATTTT
clone size: many
D gene: TRBD2
J gene: TRBJ2-3
V gene: TRBV7-2

CDR3 protein: CASSLGQTTYEQYF
CDR3 DNA: TGTGCCAGCAGCTTAGGACAGACAACCTACGAGCAGTACTTC
clone size: -
D gene: -
J gene: TRBJ2-7
V gene: TRBV7-2

CDR3 protein: CASSLAWTDGGGYTF
CDR3 DNA: TGTGCCAGCAGCTTAGCGTGGACCGACGGAGGGGGCTACACCTTC
clone size: -
D gene: -
J gene: TRBJ1-2
V gene: TRBV7-9

CDR3 protein: CASDYTFGRTPYGYTF
CDR3 DNA: TGTGCCAGCGATTATACTTTCGGGCGGACCCCCTATGGCTACACCTTC
clone size: few
D gene: -
J gene: TRBJ1-2
V gene: TRBV6-2/TRBV6-3

CDR3 protein: CASSQRDFQETQYF
CDR3 DNA: TGTGCCAGCAGCCAAAGGGACTTCCAAGAGACCCAGTACTTC
clone size: -
D gene: -
J gene: TRBJ2-5
V gene: TRBV14

CDR3 protein: CASSSPVVAGTDTQYF
CDR3 DNA: TGTGCCAGCAGTTCCCCGGTGGTAGCGGGAACAGATACGCAGTATTTT
clone size: -
D gene: TRBD2
J gene: TRBJ2-3
V gene: TRBV6-1